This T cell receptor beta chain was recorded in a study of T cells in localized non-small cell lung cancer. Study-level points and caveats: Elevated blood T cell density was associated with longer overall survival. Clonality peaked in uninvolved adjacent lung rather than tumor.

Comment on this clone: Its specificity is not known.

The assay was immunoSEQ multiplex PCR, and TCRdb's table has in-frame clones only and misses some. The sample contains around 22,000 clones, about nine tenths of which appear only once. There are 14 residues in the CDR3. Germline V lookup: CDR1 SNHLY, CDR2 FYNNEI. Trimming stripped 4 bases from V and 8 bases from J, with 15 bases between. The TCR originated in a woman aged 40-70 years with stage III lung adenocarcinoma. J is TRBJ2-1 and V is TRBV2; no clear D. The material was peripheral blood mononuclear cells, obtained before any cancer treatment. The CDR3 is CASSVVRSDDEQFF. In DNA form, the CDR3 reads TGTGCCAGCAGTGTCGTCCGTTCCGACGATGAGCAGTTCTTC. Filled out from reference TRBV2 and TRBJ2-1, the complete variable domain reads EPEVTQTPSHQVTQMGQEVILRCVPISNHLYFYWYRQILGQKVEFLVSFYNNEISEKSEIFDDQFSVERPDGSNFTLKIRSTKLEDSAMYFCASSVVRSDDEQFFGPGTRLTVL.